This TCR beta chain comes out of a study of shared clonotypes between healthy human individuals. About the study: Plates per donor: three CD4 naive, three CD4 memory, two CD8 naive, one CD8 memory.

This clone was detected only a few times. This CDR3 contains 19 residues. The germline gives CDR1 SEHNR, CDR2 FQNEAQ (reference sequence). Trimming at V came to 6 bases and at J to 0 bases, leaving 10 bases not matched to a gene. When replicate PCRs were run on sorted subsets, they used 200 ng DNA, about 30,000 T cell genomes. Sequencing was performed with immunoSEQ multiplex PCR; in TCRdb, only in-frame clones are kept and a portion is missing. This sample carries 2.5 million or so clones, about 92% of them seen once, and the ten largest clones take over 0.12%. Sequencing was carried out using naive CD4+ T cells sorted from blood. The subset: CD45RA+ positively selected. The gene calls are TRBV7-9 and TRBJ2-1; 14 bases are shared with TRBD2. This TCR came from a man aged 18-30 years in good health. The CDR3 reads CASSPPGTSGSSSYNEQFF. CDR3 nucleotides: TGTGCCAGCAGTCCCCCTGGGACTAGCGGGAGTAGCTCCTACAATGAGCAGTTCTTC.